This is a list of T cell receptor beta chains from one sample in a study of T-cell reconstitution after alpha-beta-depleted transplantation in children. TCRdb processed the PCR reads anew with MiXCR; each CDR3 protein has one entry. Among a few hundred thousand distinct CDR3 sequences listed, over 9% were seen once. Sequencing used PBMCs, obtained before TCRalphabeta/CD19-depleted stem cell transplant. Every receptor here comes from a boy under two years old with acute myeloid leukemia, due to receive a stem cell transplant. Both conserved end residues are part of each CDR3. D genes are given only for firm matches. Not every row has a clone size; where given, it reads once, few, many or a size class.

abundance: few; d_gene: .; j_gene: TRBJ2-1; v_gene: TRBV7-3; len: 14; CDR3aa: CASSLTGGINEQFF; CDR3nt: TGTGCCAGCAGCTTAACCGGGGGTATCAATGAGCAGTTCTTC
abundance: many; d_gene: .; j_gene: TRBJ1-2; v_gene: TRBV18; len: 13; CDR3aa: CASSPPGVRGYTF; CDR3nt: TGTGCCAGCTCACCACCAGGGGTGCGTGGCTACACCTTC
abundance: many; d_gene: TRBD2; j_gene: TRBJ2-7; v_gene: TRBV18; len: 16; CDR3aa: CASSPKGTSGSYEQYF; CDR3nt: TGTGCCAGCTCACCAAAAGGGACTAGCGGCTCCTACGAGCAGTACTTC
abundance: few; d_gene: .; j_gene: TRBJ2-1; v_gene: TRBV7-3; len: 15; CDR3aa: CASSLISTSTNEQFF; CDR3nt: TGTGCCAGCAGCTTAATTTCAACTAGTACCAATGAGCAGTTCTTC
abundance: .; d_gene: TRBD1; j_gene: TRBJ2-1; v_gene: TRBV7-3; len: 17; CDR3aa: CASSTRGTGELHNEQFF; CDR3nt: TGTGCCAGCAGCACCCGGGGGACAGGGGAACTACACAATGAGCAGTTCTTC
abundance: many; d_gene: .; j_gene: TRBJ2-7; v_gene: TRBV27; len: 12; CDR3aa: CASRGLRYEQYF; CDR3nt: TGTGCCAGCAGGGGGCTCAGATACGAGCAGTACTTC
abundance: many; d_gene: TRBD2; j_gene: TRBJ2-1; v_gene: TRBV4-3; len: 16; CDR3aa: CASSQGLAGDYYEQFF; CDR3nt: TGCGCCAGCAGCCAGGGACTAGCGGGAGATTACTATGAGCAGTTCTTC
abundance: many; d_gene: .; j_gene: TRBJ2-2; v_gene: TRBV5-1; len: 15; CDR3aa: CASSLLIRNTGELFF; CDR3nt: TGCGCCAGCAGCTTACTAATCCGGAACACCGGGGAGCTGTTTTTT
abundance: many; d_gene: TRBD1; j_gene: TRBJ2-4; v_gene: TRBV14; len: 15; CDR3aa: CASSHGTGTKNIQYF; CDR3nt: TGTGCCAGCAGCCACGGGACAGGGACCAAAAACATTCAGTACTTC
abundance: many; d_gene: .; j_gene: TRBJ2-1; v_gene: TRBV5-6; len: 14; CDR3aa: CASSWGSSYNEQFF; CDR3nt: TGTGCCAGCAGCTGGGGGAGCTCCTACAATGAGCAGTTCTTC